This T cell receptor beta chain originates from a study of Graves' ophthalmopathy and Graves' hyperthyroidism. Diagnostic conclusions were grounded in clinical symptoms, serum thyroxine, TRAb, thyroid ultrasound and orbital computed tomography. PBMCs had their origin in fresh peripheral blood (approximately 10 ml). Using RNA transcripts, the TCR beta CDR3 regions were amplified. First-round RT-PCR with HTBI primers preceded a second-round multiplex PCR. TCRdb used MiXCR to reprocess the multiplex PCR reads, holding one entry per CDR3 protein. The sample yields a few hundred thousand distinct CDR3 sequences, under 20% seen once. CDR3 length: 15 amino acids. Per germline, CDR1 SGHTA and CDR2 FQGTGA. Trimming left V 4 bases short and J 1 base short, with 13 bases between. At least ten counts were recorded for this clonotype.

The origin of this receptor is an adult man with Graves' ophthalmopathy. Sample: peripheral blood. V gene TRBV7-3 combines with J gene TRBJ2-5, with D hard to call. The CDR3 region is CASSSGPAPQETQYF. The CDR3 DNA is TGTGCCAGCAGCTCTGGTCCGGCCCCCCAAGAGACCCAGTACTTC.